The sequence of this T cell receptor beta chain was determined in a study of T-cell reconstitution after alpha-beta-depleted transplantation in children (dated by TCRdb to the mid-2010s). Notes on the research overall: The study quantitatively tracked T-cell immune reconstitution after TCRalphabeta/CD19-depleted allogeneic hematopoietic cell transplantation in children using TCR repertoire profiling.

The CDR3 starts with the cysteine, ends with the phenylalanine, and has 16 residues. Solely the CDR3 DNA is kept, with 48 bases framed from the first base. The germline V gene specifies SGHRS as CDR1 and YFSETQ as CDR2. V is reduced by 1 base and J by 4 bases, leaving a spacing of 17 bases between them. The sample's treatment or condition label, in plain terms: allogeneic hematopoietic cell transplantation with graft depleted of TCRalphabeta T cells and CD19 B cells. The transplant recipients were children given TCRalphabeta/CD19-depleted allogeneic hematopoietic cell grafts. The library was built by means of PCR. The instrument given in TCRdb is Illumina HiSeq 2500. TCR library preparation used molecular barcoding, with unique molecular identifiers applied to normalize quantification of the TCRbeta repertoire. TCRdb reprocessed the public reads (quality trimming at Q25 with fastp, clone calling with MiXCR) and kept in-frame beta chains. Records with the same CDR3 protein are collapsed into one entry carrying the most frequent genes and DNA. This sample is represented by over 200,000 distinct CDR3 sequences; about 8.7% of them were singletons. Clones ranked in the top ten supply 35% to 45% of the sample.

As to this clonotype: Its antigen remains unidentified. Base qualities are missing; no much larger clone stands one base away.

Results the study describes overall, beyond this receptor: The apparently early recovery of alphabetaT-cell counts about two months after transplant reportedly depended on only several hundred rapidly expanded clones that came from non-depleted graft cells. In some patients, the high TCRbeta diversity seen at day 60 was put down to recipient T cells and intrathymic progenitors that had survived conditioning. Hyperexpanded clone frequencies declined over subsequent months; after one year, T-cell counts and TCRbeta diversity were mostly attributed to newly produced T cells.

Sequences were derived from PBMCs, mostly from graft donor cells, sampled 360 days after TCRalphabeta/CD19-depleted stem cell transplant. The chain uses TRBV5-1 and TRBJ1-2; a weak D assignment points to TRBD1 (5 bases agree). This TCR was recovered from a male patient aged 2-15 years who had a stem cell transplant for acute myeloid leukemia, so the T cells may come from the graft donor. At the DNA level, the sequence is TGCGCCAGCAGCTTGAGAGCAGAGGGGCAGCTCTATGGCTACACCTTC. Its protein is CASSLRAEGQLYGYTF.